A single sample gave rise to the 27 T cell receptor beta chains below, sequenced in a study of CD8+ T cells in alopecia areata. cDNA reverse transcribed from extracted RNA served as the sequencing template. Repertoires were generated with immunoSEQ multiplex PCR, while TCRdb's copy carries only in-frame clones and drops some. Among more than 90,000 clones, more than 30% were seen once, and the ten largest hold approximately 2.8%. The sample was CD4+ T cells sorted from blood. All receptors derive from a human donor with alopecia areata.

This clone came up a few times. This rearrangement joins TRBV29-1 to TRBJ2-1; 7 nucleotides match TRBD1. From germline, CDR1 is SQVTM and CDR2 ANQGSEA. V shed 4 bases, J shed 4 bases, and the junction held 7 bases outside the gene matches. The CDR3 contains 14 residues. The CDR3 nucleotides read TGCAGCGTTGGCGACAGGGTCATTTACAATGAGCAGTTCTTC. Its translation is CSVGDRVIYNEQFF.

The chain joins TRBV20-1 to TRBJ2-7; TRBD2 might be the D (5 bases). The CDR3 covers 11 residues. Deletions cut 1 base from V and 9 bases from J, with 10 bases between. Germline loops: CDR1 DFQATT, CDR2 SNEGSKA (reference sequence). This chain's CDR3 is CSARAVGVQYF. CDR3 DNA: TGCAGTGCTAGAGCCGTCGGGGTGCAGTACTTC.

V is TRBV29-1 and J is TRBJ2-5; 9 bases are shared with TRBD1. CDR1 SQVTM and CDR2 ANQGSEA come from the germline V gene. The length of the CDR3 is 14 residues. V lost 4 bases, J lost 4 bases, and 7 bases stayed unmatched. CDR3 in DNA: TGCAGCGTTGTCGGACAGGGGATGGGAGAGACCCAGTACTTC. It is translated as CSVVGQGMGETQYF.

The CDR3 DNA follows: TGCAGCGTCGGGTCAACAGGGTTGGGCACTGAAGCTTTCTTT. Translation gives CSVGSTGLGTEAFF. V usage is TRBV29-1 and J usage is TRBJ1-1; D may be TRBD1 (6 bases). Germline V lookup: CDR1 SQVTM, CDR2 ANQGSEA. The CDR3 extends over 14 amino acids. Trimming cost V 6 bases and J 4 bases, with 18 bases left between them.

The chain has TRBV29-1 and TRBJ1-2; TRBD1 matches at 8 bases. CDR1 SQVTM and CDR2 ANQGSEA come from the germline V gene. The ends lost 0 bases at V and 8 bases at J; junction bases unmatched: 5. The CDR3 loop spans 13 amino acids. CDR3 region: CSVEDWTGWGYTF. The DNA of the CDR3 is TGCAGCGTTGAAGATTGGACAGGGTGGGGCTACACCTTC. Full variable domain (outside the CDR3, taken from reference TRBV29-1 and TRBJ1-2): SAVISQKPSRDICQRGTSLTIQCQVDSQVTMMFWYRQQPGQSLTLIATANQGSEATYESGFVIDKFPISRPNLTFSTLTVSNMSPEDSSIYLCSVEDWTGWGYTFGSGTRLTVV.

V is TRBV19 and J is TRBJ1-5; D is uncertain. V gave up 6 bases and J gave up 1 base, with 16 bases separating them. The CDR3 loop spans 16 amino acids. Germline V gives CDR1 LNHDA, CDR2 SQIVND (reference sequence). The CDR3 protein is CASSMSWTGSNQPQHF. The CDR3 DNA sequence: TGTGCCAGTAGCATGTCCTGGACGGGAAGCAATCAGCCCCAGCATTTT.

J is TRBJ2-3 and V is TRBV7-2; a weak D match, TRBD1 (5 bases). Trimming shortened V by 7 bases and J by 3 bases, and 17 bases separated the two germline ends. CDR1 is SGHTA, CDR2 FQGNSA, per germline. CDR3 length: 15 amino acids. CDR3 in amino acids: CASTPRAGPTDTQYF. The CDR3, as DNA: TGTGCCAGCACCCCCCGAGCAGGGCCAACAGATACGCAGTATTTT.

This clone was detected only a few times. The gene calls are TRBV30 and TRBJ2-5; 7 bases map to TRBD2. Germline lookup yields CDR1 GTSNPN and CDR2 SVGIG (reference sequence). The CDR3 extends over 12 amino acids. CDR3 residues: CALAGVAETQYF. CDR3 DNA sequence: TGTGCTTTGGCGGGAGTAGCTGAGACCCAGTACTTC.

This clone has more than one count but fewer than ten. The chain carries TRBV29-1 and TRBJ2-5; no reliable D call. This CDR3 spans 12 amino acids. V lost 2 bases and J 5 bases, leaving 9 bases between the germline ends. The germline gives CDR1 SQVTM, CDR2 ANQGSEA. CDR3 in amino acids: CSVEPHWETQYF. In DNA form, the CDR3 reads TGCAGCGTTGAACCCCACTGGGAGACCCAGTACTTC.

Only a few counts were recorded for this clone. The chain uses TRBV29-1 and TRBJ1-1; D uncertain. CDR1 is SQVTM and CDR2 is ANQGSEA in the germline V gene. V shed 2 bases and J shed 7 bases, with 11 bases lying between them. The CDR3 loop spans 12 amino acids. As DNA, the CDR3 is TGCAGCGTTGAACAGTCCCAGGTTGAAGCTTTCTTT. Amino acids: CSVEQSQVEAFF. The whole variable domain, remainder taken from reference TRBV29-1 and TRBJ1-1, is SAVISQKPSRDICQRGTSLTIQCQVDSQVTMMFWYRQQPGQSLTLIATANQGSEATYESGFVIDKFPISRPNLTFSTLTVSNMSPEDSSIYLCSVEQSQVEAFFGQGTRLTVV.

The chain carries TRBV2 and TRBJ2-7; no definite D call. CDR3 size: 13 residues. V dropped 4 bases and J dropped 0 bases, with 7 bases sitting between them. The germline gives CDR1 SNHLY, CDR2 FYNNEI. This CDR3 reads CASSVGYSYEQYF. The CDR3 DNA is TGTGCCAGCAGTGTCGGTTACTCCTACGAGCAGTACTTC. Combining the CDR3 with reference TRBV2 and TRBJ2-7 gives the whole variable domain EPEVTQTPSHQVTQMGQEVILRCVPISNHLYFYWYRQILGQKVEFLVSFYNNEISEKSEIFDDQFSVERPDGSNFTLKIRSTKLEDSAMYFCASSVGYSYEQYFGPGTRLTVT.

The chain has TRBV5-6 and TRBJ2-4; D ambiguous. Germline V CDR1 and CDR2: SGHDT, YYEEEE. V lost 1 base to trimming and J lost 7 bases, with 12 bases between them. The CDR3 contains 14 residues. CDR3 protein: CASSLYGWANIQYF. The CDR3 DNA reads as TGTGCCAGCAGCTTGTACGGCTGGGCGAACATTCAGTACTTC.

This clone was picked up a small number of times. This rearrangement joins TRBV30 to TRBJ2-2; 8 bases line up with TRBD2. CDR3 length: 14 residues. V was clipped by 7 bases and J by 5 bases; unmatched bases: 9. The germline gives CDR1 GTSNPN, CDR2 SVGIG (reference sequence). The CDR3 bases are TGTGCCTTACGCAGCGGGAGTAGGACCGGGGAGCTGTTTTTT. Translating it yields CALRSGSRTGELFF.

In regard to this clone: The same CDR3 can be traced to other DNA sequences in this sample. The rearrangement uses TRBV5-1 and TRBJ2-2; D unclear. The CDR3 runs to 14 residues. Germline assignment: CDR1 SGHRS and CDR2 YFSETQ. Between the trimmed V and J ends, which lost 0 bases and 1 base, there was a span of 4 bases. CDR3 bases: TGCGCCAGCAGCTTGGCAGGGAACACCGGGGAGCTGTTTTTT. Translating gives CASSLAGNTGELFF.

The table lists this clone with a few counts. The CDR3 is CSVPPGGTQETQYF. The DNA for the CDR3 is TGCAGCGTCCCCCCCGGCGGCACCCAAGAGACCCAGTACTTC. V is TRBV29-1 and J is TRBJ2-5; D gene ambiguous. Germline-derived CDR1 and CDR2 are SQVTM and ANQGSEA. Trimming took 6 bases from V and 1 from J, leaving 15 bases between them. The CDR3 spans 14 residues.

The rearrangement links TRBV18 to TRBJ2-3; D unresolved. Trimming took 4 bases from V and 2 from J, leaving 7 bases between them. The germline V gene encodes CDR1 KGHSH and CDR2 LQKENI. CDR3 length equals 13 residues. CDR3 region: CASSLRTTDTQYF. The CDR3, as DNA: TGTGCCAGCTCACTTAGAACCACAGATACGCAGTATTTT.

There are a few counts of this clone. This chain uses TRBV28 with TRBJ2-1; 9 bases are shared with TRBD2. Germline assignment: CDR1 MDHEN and CDR2 SYDVKM. The CDR3 is 14 residues long. Trimming removed 8 bases from V and 8 bases from J; junction bases left unmatched: 10. CDR3 in amino acids: CASRLAGFNDEQFF. CDR3 in DNA: TGTGCCAGCCGCCTAGCGGGATTTAATGATGAGCAGTTCTTC.

The table lists this clone with a few counts. The chain links TRBV29-1 to TRBJ2-3; 9 bases are shared with TRBD2. V lost 3 bases, J lost 4 bases, and 2 bases stayed unmatched. Germline V gene data show CDR1 as SQVTM and CDR2 as ANQGSEA. This CDR3 is built from 13 residues. The CDR3 coding sequence is TGCAGCGTTGAGGCGGGGGGGCCAGATACGCAGTATTTT. Amino acid sequence: CSVEAGGPDTQYF.

The chain links TRBV27 to TRBJ1-1, with D possibly being TRBD1 (6 bases). V was cut by 4 bases and J by 4 bases, with 10 bases left in between. The CDR3 sequence is 13 residues long. Germline CDR1 and CDR2: MNHEY and SMNVEV (reference sequence). The CDR3: CASSWGGLTEAFF. The DNA for the CDR3 is TGTGCCAGCAGTTGGGGGGGCCTCACTGAAGCTTTCTTT.

The genes are TRBV5-1 and TRBJ2-5; 8 nucleotides agree with TRBD1. Losses at the gene ends were 0 bases for V and 5 bases for J; bases not matched to a gene: 6. Germline CDR1 reads SGHRS; CDR2 reads YFSETQ. The CDR3 loop spans 15 amino acids. For the CDR3, the DNA is TGCGCCAGCAGCTTGGATGGACAGGGTAGCGAGACCCAGTACTTC. It codes for CASSLDGQGSETQYF. The whole variable domain, remainder taken from reference TRBV5-1 and TRBJ2-5, is KAGVTQTPRYLIKTRGQQVTLSCSPISGHRSVSWYQQTPGQGLQFLFEYFSETQRNKGNFPGRFSGRQFSNSRSEMNVSTLELGDSALYLCASSLDGQGSETQYFGPGTRLLVL.

This clone was seen a few times. The rearrangement links TRBV29-1 to TRBJ2-3; 8 nucleotides match TRBD2. Per the germline V gene, CDR1 is SQVTM and CDR2 is ANQGSEA. CDR3 size: 14 residues. Trimming cost V 2 bases and J 6 bases; bases outside gene matches: 7. The CDR3 sequence: CSVELGSGGDTQYF. DNA of the CDR3: TGCAGCGTTGAACTCGGGTCGGGGGGGGATACGCAGTATTTT.

As DNA, the CDR3 is TGTGCCAGCAGCTCTGGACAGGGCAATCGGCAGTACTTC. Residues: CASSSGQGNRQYF. The chain recombines TRBV28 with TRBJ2-7; 8 positions match TRBD1. This CDR3 is 13 amino acids long. The trim removed 6 bases at V and 9 bases at J, leaving 10 bases unmatched. The germline CDR1 and CDR2 sequences are MDHEN and SYDVKM.

This clone appeared a few times. The chain links TRBV29-1 to TRBJ1-5, with D perhaps matching TRBD1 (6 bases). Trimming cost V 5 bases and J 3 bases, with 8 bases left between them. Germline V CDR1 and CDR2: SQVTM, ANQGSEA. The length of the CDR3 is 12 residues. CDR3 bases: TGCAGCGTTCGACAGGACAATCAGCCCCAGCATTTT. Translating gives CSVRQDNQPQHF.

This clone appeared many times. The rearrangement links TRBV28 to TRBJ2-7; the match to TRBD1 covers 8 bases. The CDR3 length is 14 residues. Germline CDR1 MDHEN, CDR2 SYDVKM. Unmatched junction bases numbered 14, after V lost 9 bases and J lost 7 bases. The CDR3: CASSPPRTGWEQYF. The DNA for the CDR3 is TGTGCCAGTTCTCCTCCGAGGACAGGGTGGGAGCAGTACTTC.

This clone was counted a few times. The J gene is TRBJ2-5, the V gene TRBV18; no reliable D call. Germline-derived CDR1 and CDR2 are KGHSH and LQKENI. The CDR3 runs to 13 residues. Trimming removed 3 bases at V and 4 bases at J, with 9 bases between. CDR3 in DNA: TGTGCCAGCTCACCCACGAATGGAGAGACCCAGTACTTC. Translated: CASSPTNGETQYF.

This chain connects TRBV7-8 to TRBJ2-3; tentative D call: TRBD1 (6 bases). The CDR3 covers 16 residues. The V end was cut by 4 bases, the J end by 0 bases, with 14 bases between. From germline, CDR1 is SGHVS and CDR2 FQNEAQ. The CDR3 sequence is CASSSSRGTSTDTQYF. In nucleotides, the CDR3 is TGTGCCAGCAGCTCAAGTAGGGGGACAAGCACAGATACGCAGTATTTT.

This clone appeared a few times. V and J are TRBV10-3 and TRBJ2-1; D is perhaps TRBD1 or TRBD2 (6 bases each). Trimming cost V 8 bases and J 8 bases, with 13 bases left between them. This CDR3 has 12 residues. CDR1 is ENHRY and CDR2 is SYGVKD in the germline V gene. CDR3 bases: TGTGCCATCGGGGGGCGCGTAGATGAGCAGTTCTTC. The encoded protein is CAIGGRVDEQFF.